The rows below give T cell receptor beta chains drawn from one sample of a study of blood T cell repertoires in COVID-19. The assay was immunoSEQ multiplex PCR, and TCRdb's table has in-frame clones only and misses some. This table holds some 410,000 clones, more than 75% found once. Sequenced material: PBMCs or T cells enriched from blood (not recorded which). Receptors originate from a woman in her twenties or thirties with acute COVID-19. CDR3s include the opening cysteine and the closing phenylalanine or tryptophan. Fields, in order: V gene, D gene, clone size, J gene, CDR3 length, CDR3 protein, CDR3 DNA. D genes are given only for firm matches. Clone size is not always given. Where it is, it says once, few, many or a class for expanded clones.

>TRBV27|TRBD1|NA|TRBJ1-1|13
CASSPDRAGEAFF
TGTGCCAGCAGTCCAGACAGGGCGGGTGAAGCTTTCTTT
>TRBV5-8|NA|NA|TRBJ2-2|15
CASSMVGGRTGELFF
TGTGCCAGCAGCATGGTCGGGGGGCGCACCGGGGAGCTGTTTTTT
>TRBV2|NA|NA|TRBJ2-5|14
CASSERVGQETQYF
TGTGCCAGCAGTGAGCGGGTGGGTCAAGAGACCCAGTACTTC
>TRBV5-1|NA|NA|TRBJ1-3|17
CASSSGTLDITGNTIYF
TGCGCCAGCAGCTCCGGGACTTTGGATATTACTGGAAACACCATATATTTT
>TRBV9|NA|NA|TRBJ1-3|15
CASSEWGGSGNTIYF
TGTGCCAGCAGCGAGTGGGGGGGCTCTGGAAACACCATATATTTT
>TRBV7-2|TRBD2|once|TRBJ2-7|15
CASSFDRTSTYEQYF
TGTGCCAGCAGCTTTGACCGGACTAGTACCTACGAGCAGTACTTC
>TRBV4-3|TRBD1|NA|TRBJ1-1|18
CASSQGQGAFDGNTEAFF
TGCGCCAGCAGCCAAGGACAGGGGGCGTTCGATGGGAACACTGAAGCTTTCTTT
>TRBV2|NA|NA|TRBJ1-5|16
CASSFGRTNSNQPQHF
TGTGCCAGCAGTTTCGGTAGGACAAATAGCAATCAGCCCCAGCATTTT
>TRBV3-1/TRBV3-2|TRBD1|once|TRBJ1-2|14
CASSQDKGGDGYTF
TGTGCCAGCAGCCAAGATAAAGGGGGCGATGGCTACACCTTC
>TRBV12-3/TRBV12-4|TRBD1|NA|TRBJ1-2|12
CASSLGQGKDTF
TGTGCCAGCAGTTTAGGACAGGGGAAGGACACCTTC
>TRBV7-9|TRBD2|once|TRBJ2-5|15
CASSPLAGKKETQYF
TGTGCCAGCAGCCCACTAGCGGGGAAAAAAGAGACCCAGTACTTC
>TRBV2|NA|NA|TRBJ1-2|14
CASSDRGAIHGYTF
TGTGCCAGCAGTGATCGGGGGGCGATTCATGGCTACACCTTC
>TRBV29-1|NA|NA|TRBJ1-2|13
CTVRPRGGYGYTF
TGCACCGTTAGGCCCCGTGGAGGCTATGGCTACACCTTC
>TRBV2|NA|NA|TRBJ2-2|13
CASSLANTGELFF
TGTGCCAGCAGTCTAGCGAACACCGGGGAGCTGTTTTTT
>TRBV6-5|NA|NA|TRBJ1-5|13
CASSLTGNQPQHF
TGTGCCAGCAGCCTGACAGGCAATCAGCCCCAGCATTTT
>TRBV7-9|NA|NA|TRBJ2-6|18
CASSLGRRDTSGANVLTF
TGTGCCAGCAGCTTAGGTCGTCGGGACACCTCTGGGGCCAACGTCCTGACTTTC
>TRBV7-9|TRBD2|NA|TRBJ2-2|17
CASSSPSGGSITGELFF
TGTGCCAGCAGCTCACCTAGCGGGGGGAGCATAACCGGGGAGCTGTTTTTT
>TRBV7-3|NA|NA|TRBJ1-1|14
CASSLTAGRTEAFF
TGTGCCAGCAGCTTAACGGCAGGGCGCACTGAAGCTTTCTTT
>TRBV24-1|TRBD1|NA|TRBJ2-2|15
CATSRGGTGPWELFF
TGTGCCACCAGCCGAGGGGGGACAGGGCCGTGGGAGCTGTTTTTT
>TRBV5-1|NA|NA|TRBJ1-2|15
CASSWGGGAYYGYTF
TGCGCCAGCAGCTGGGGTGGAGGGGCGTACTATGGCTACACCTTC
>TRBV19|NA|NA|TRBJ1-5|16
CASSIVSGGPNQPQHF
TGTGCCAGTAGTATAGTTTCGGGGGGGCCAAATCAGCCCCAGCATTTT
>TRBV30|NA|NA|TRBJ1-6|18
CAWSVSSGVGLGRSPLHF
TGTGCCTGGAGTGTTTCTTCGGGGGTGGGACTGGGGCGTTCACCCCTCCACTTT
>TRBV9|NA|NA|TRBJ1-2|12
CASNSQDYGYTF
TGTGCCAGCAACAGCCAGGACTATGGCTACACCTTC
>TRBV9|NA|NA|TRBJ1-1|15
CASSVEGTGGTEAFF
TGTGCCAGCAGCGTAGAAGGAACCGGGGGCACTGAAGCTTTCTTT
>TRBV18|NA|NA|TRBJ1-2|14
CASSQTASDYGYTF
TGTGCCAGCTCCCAAACAGCTTCTGACTATGGCTACACCTTC
>TRBV3-1/TRBV3-2|TRBD1|NA|TRBJ1-5|14
CASSLGQGDQPQHF
TGTGCCAGCAGCCTCGGACAGGGGGATCAGCCCCAGCATTTT
>TRBV5-1|NA|NA|TRBJ1-2|14
CASSSTQGNYGYTF
TGCGCCAGCAGCTCGACTCAGGGGAACTATGGCTACACCTTC
>TRBV18|TRBD1|NA|TRBJ1-3|16
CASSPEGQTSGNTIYF
TGTGCCAGCTCACCCGAGGGACAGACCTCTGGAAACACCATATATTTT
>TRBV6-5|NA|once|TRBJ2-1|13
CASSPREYNEQFF
TGTGCCAGCAGTCCCCGGGAGTACAATGAGCAGTTCTTC
>TRBV5-5|TRBD1|NA|TRBJ1-4|17
CASSPWDRRPINEKLFF
TGTGCCAGCAGCCCCTGGGACAGGCGCCCGATTAATGAAAAACTGTTTTTT
>TRBV19|NA|NA|TRBJ1-1|14
CASSQQGRTTEAFF
TGTGCCAGTAGCCAACAGGGAAGGACTACTGAAGCTTTCTTT
>TRBV5-6|NA|NA|TRBJ2-5|13
CASSLLSQETQYF
TGTGCCAGCAGCTTGCTCAGCCAAGAGACCCAGTACTTC
>TRBV30|NA|NA|TRBJ2-6|15
CAWDGSFSGANVLTF
TGTGCCTGGGACGGGAGCTTTTCTGGGGCCAACGTCCTGACTTTC
>TRBV5-3|NA|NA|TRBJ1-4|14
CARSPTGDHEKLFF
TGTGCCAGAAGCCCTACGGGGGATCATGAAAAACTGTTTTTT
>TRBV7-6|TRBD2|NA|TRBJ2-3|15
CASSLGGGNTDTQYF
TGTGCCAGCAGCTTAGGCGGGGGAAACACAGATACGCAGTATTTT
>TRBV7-6|NA|NA|TRBJ2-1|16
CASSLSGMSSYNEQFF
TGTGCCAGCAGCTTGTCAGGGATGAGCTCCTACAATGAGCAGTTCTTC
>TRBV5-1|NA|NA|TRBJ1-5|16
CASQHPVDSANQPQHF
TGCGCCAGCCAACACCCCGTGGACAGCGCCAATCAGCCCCAGCATTTT